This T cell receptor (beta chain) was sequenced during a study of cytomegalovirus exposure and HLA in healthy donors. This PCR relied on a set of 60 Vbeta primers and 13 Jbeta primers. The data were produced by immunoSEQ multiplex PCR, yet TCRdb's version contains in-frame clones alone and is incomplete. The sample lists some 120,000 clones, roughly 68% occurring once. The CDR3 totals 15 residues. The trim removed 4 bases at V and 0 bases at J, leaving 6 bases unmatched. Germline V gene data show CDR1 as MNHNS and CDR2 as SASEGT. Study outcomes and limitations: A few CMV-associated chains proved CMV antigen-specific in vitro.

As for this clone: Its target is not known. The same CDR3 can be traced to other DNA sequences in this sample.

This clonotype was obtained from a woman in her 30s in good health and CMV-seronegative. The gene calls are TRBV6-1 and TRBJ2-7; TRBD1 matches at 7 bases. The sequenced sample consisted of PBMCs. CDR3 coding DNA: TGTGCCAGCAGTGTGGGACAGTCAAACTCCTACGAGCAGTACTTC. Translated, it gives CASSVGQSNSYEQYF.